Listed below are T cell receptor beta chains from one sample, sequenced in a study of molecular identifiers for immune sequencing clone quantification. TCRdb used MiXCR to reprocess the PCR reads, holding one entry per CDR3 protein. The profile shows under 800,000 distinct CDR3 sequences, 25% of them singletons. The specimen sequenced was naive CD8+ T cells from blood, with Jurkat cell RNA spiked in. The receptors originated from a human donor in good health. Some libraries in this study had Jurkat cell RNA spiked in. The CDR3 runs from the conserved cysteine through the conserved F or W. D genes are given only for firm matches. Some rows mark clone size as missing; the rest say once, few, many or name a class of expanded clone.

size	J	V	D	CDR3	DNA
few	TRBJ2-1	TRBV30	TRBD2	CAWNLAGLYNEQFF	TGTGCCTGGAACCTAGCGGGTTTATACAATGAGCAGTTCTTC
-	TRBJ2-1	TRBV13	TRBD2	CASSPRTSGLYEQFF	TGTGCCAGCAGCCCGAGGACTAGCGGGTTGTATGAGCAGTTCTTC
-	TRBJ2-7	TRBV28	TRBD1	CASSTTRDRAYEQYF	TGTGCCAGCAGCACCACTCGGGACAGGGCTTACGAGCAGTACTTC
-	TRBJ2-1	TRBV30	TRBD2	CAWKSIREDSYNEQFF	TGTGCCTGGAAGAGTATACGGGAGGACTCCTACAATGAGCAGTTCTTC
many	TRBJ2-2	TRBV30	-	CAWSLSGTGELFF	TGTGCCTGGAGTTTATCCGGGACCGGGGAGCTGTTTTTT
-	TRBJ1-1	TRBV20-1	-	CSAREPFVGGGNTEAFF	TGCAGTGCTAGAGAACCATTCGTAGGGGGAGGGAACACTGAAGCTTTCTTT
few	TRBJ2-7	TRBV27	-	CASSREWGFSYEQYF	TGTGCCAGCAGTCGCGAGTGGGGATTCAGCTACGAGCAGTACTTC
-	TRBJ2-1	TRBV6-6	-	CASSYSRTEVSASSYNEQFF	TGTGCCAGCAGTTACTCGAGAACAGAGGTTTCCGCGAGCTCCTACAATGAGCAGTTCTTC
many	TRBJ1-1	TRBV2	TRBD1	CASKGQGDTEAFF	TGTGCCAGCAAGGGACAGGGGGACACTGAAGCTTTCTTT
many	TRBJ2-7	TRBV4-2	-	CASSQDRTAYEQYF	TGTGCCAGCAGCCAAGATAGGACAGCCTACGAGCAGTACTTC
few	TRBJ2-1	TRBV2	-	CASSEVLESYNEQFF	TGTGCCAGCAGTGAAGTGCTCGAATCCTACAATGAGCAGTTCTTC
few	TRBJ1-2	TRBV7-9	-	CASNGGTFYGYTF	TGTGCCAGCAACGGGGGGACCTTCTATGGCTACACCTTC
many	TRBJ2-7	TRBV20-1	-	CSAVGTGHYEQYF	TGCAGTGCCGTGGGAACAGGGCACTACGAGCAGTACTTC